The entry below gives a single T cell receptor (beta chain) sequence along with its context. Its target is not known. These data come from a study of CD8 T cells in ankylosing spondylitis. As the method for making TCR beta libraries, quantitative 5'-RACE with molecular barcodes was used. TCRdb reprocessed the 5' RACE reads with MiXCR, giving one entry per CDR3 protein. The table lists 200,000 to 250,000 distinct CDR3 sequences, around 19% of them singletons, with approximately 40% in the top ten. Study findings and constraints: It appeared that ankylosing spondylitis blood was characterized by a TCR beta motif of several highly homologous variants.

The CDR3 loop spans 13 amino acids. CDR1 is MGHDK, CDR2 SYGVNS, per germline. Trimming cost V 1 base and J 7 bases, with 10 bases left between them. This receptor was taken from a male donor with ankylosing spondylitis. The sequenced material came from blood, either unsorted or a sorted T cell fraction (not recorded which). The V call is TRBV25-1, the J call TRBJ1-2; D is possibly TRBD1 (5 bases). The CDR3 reads CASSEWEGSGYTF. The CDR3 nucleotides read TGTGCCAGCAGTGAATGGGAGGGGTCTGGCTACACCTTC.